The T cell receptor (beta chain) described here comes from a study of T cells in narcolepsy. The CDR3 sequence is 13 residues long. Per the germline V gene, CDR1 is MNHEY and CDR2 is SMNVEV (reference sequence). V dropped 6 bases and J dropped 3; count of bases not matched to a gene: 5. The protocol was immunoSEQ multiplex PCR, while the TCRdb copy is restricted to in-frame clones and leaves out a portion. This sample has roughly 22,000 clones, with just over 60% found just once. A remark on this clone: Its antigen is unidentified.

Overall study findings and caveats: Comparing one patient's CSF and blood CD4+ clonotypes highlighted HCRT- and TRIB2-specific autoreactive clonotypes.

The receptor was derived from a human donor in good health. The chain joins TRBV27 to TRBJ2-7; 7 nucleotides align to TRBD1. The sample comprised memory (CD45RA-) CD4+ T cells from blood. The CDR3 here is CASRGQLNYEQYF. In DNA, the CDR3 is TGTGCCAGCAGGGGACAGCTGAACTACGAGCAGTACTTC.